The 21 T cell receptor beta chains presented below share a single source sample, sequenced in a study of cytomegalovirus exposure and HLA in healthy donors. PCR was performed using 60 Vbeta and 13 Jbeta primers. Profiling relied on immunoSEQ multiplex PCR, and the TCRdb table lists in-frame clones only, not all of them. The sample yields 200,000 to 300,000 clones, about 81% seen once. The sequenced sample was PBMCs. The source is a woman aged 55-70 years in good health and CMV-seropositive.

The chain recombines TRBV5-6 with TRBJ2-7, with D possibly TRBD2 on 5 matching bases. The germline V gene encodes CDR1 SGHDT and CDR2 YYEEEE. Trimming removed 0 bases at V and 7 bases at J, with 11 bases between. The CDR3 is 13 amino acids. CDR3: CASSLASGREQYF. For the CDR3, the DNA is TGTGCCAGCAGCTTGGCGAGCGGAAGGGAGCAGTACTTC. Based on the CDR3 plus reference TRBV5-6 and TRBJ2-7, the full variable domain is DAGVTQSPTHLIKTRGQQVTLRCSPKSGHDTVSWYQQALGQGPQFIFQYYEEEERQRGNFPDRFSGHQFPNYSSELNVNALLLGDSALYLCASSLASGREQYFGPGTRLTVT.

The rearrangement joins TRBV27 to TRBJ1-2; TRBD1 agrees at 7 bases. The V gene end was trimmed by 3 bases and the J gene end by 8 bases; junction bases not matched to a gene: 18. The CDR3 runs 17 residues. CDR1 is MNHEY, CDR2 SMNVEV, per germline (reference sequence). The DNA for the CDR3 is TGTGCCAGCAGTTTGGCCTACCACGGGACAGCACTTGACGGCTACACCTTC. It yields the protein CASSLAYHGTALDGYTF.

The chain uses TRBV5-4 and TRBJ2-3; D may be TRBD2 (6 bases). Germline CDR1 is SGHNT and CDR2 is YYREEE (reference sequence). CDR3 length: 17 residues. Trimming took off 2 bases at V and 6 bases at J, with 22 bases between the two ends. DNA of the CDR3: TGTGCCAGCAGCTTAGAAGCCGGGAGTATTAATTTGGATACGCAGTATTTT. Its translation: CASSLEAGSINLDTQYF.

J is TRBJ1-1 and V is TRBV5-1; TRBD1 matches 9 bases. The V gene's germline CDR1 is SGHRS and CDR2 YFSETQ. Trimming removed 3 bases from V and 4 bases from J; junction bases left unmatched: 4. There are 14 residues in the CDR3. The CDR3 region has the DNA TGCGCCAGCAGCTCCGGGACAGGGATCACTGAAGCTTTCTTT. Protein product: CASSSGTGITEAFF.

The chain is built from TRBV6-6 and TRBJ1-4; D remains ambiguous. The CDR3 spans 13 residues. Trimming shortened V by 2 bases and J by 5 bases, and 6 bases separated the two germline ends. CDR1 and CDR2 from the germline V gene are MNHNY and SVGAGI (reference sequence). The CDR3 DNA follows: TGTGCCAGCAGTTACCTTCAGAATGAAAAACTGTTTTTT. Its translation: CASSYLQNEKLFF.

V usage is TRBV20-1 and J usage is TRBJ2-5; D not certain. Germline V gene sequence: CDR1 DFQATT, CDR2 SNEGSKA (reference sequence). The CDR3 covers 9 residues. Here the CDR3 reads CTIGETQYF. In DNA, the CDR3 is TGCACCATCGGAGAGACCCAGTACTTC.

This chain links TRBV19 with TRBJ2-1; D is ambiguous. Deletions cut 4 bases from V and 6 bases from J, with 13 bases between. There are 14 residues in the CDR3. The germline CDR1 and CDR2 sequences are LNHDA and SQIVND (reference sequence). This chain's CDR3 is CASSRSHRVNEQFF. The CDR3 bases are TGTGCCAGTAGTAGGTCTCATCGGGTCAATGAGCAGTTCTTC. The full variable domain, completed using reference TRBV19 and TRBJ2-1, is DGGITQSPKYLFRKEGQNVTLSCEQNLNHDAMYWYRQDPGQGLRLIYYSQIVNDFQKGDIAEGYSVSREKKESFPLTVTSAQKNPTAFYLCASSRSHRVNEQFFGPGTRLTVL.

This sequence joins TRBV5-1 and TRBJ2-3; D may be TRBD1 (6 bases). CDR1 SGHRS and CDR2 YFSETQ come from the germline V gene. Trimming left V 0 bases short and J 2 bases short, with 16 bases between. The CDR3 runs to 17 residues. The CDR3 here is CASSLATTGNPTDTQYF. CDR3 sequence (DNA): TGCGCCAGCAGCTTGGCCACTACAGGGAATCCCACAGATACGCAGTATTTT.

V and J are TRBV7-2 and TRBJ1-1; the D is unclear. The V end lost 1 base, the J end lost 2 bases, and 11 bases lay between the germline ends. The CDR3 sequence is 15 residues long. Germline CDR1 is SGHTA and CDR2 is FQGNSA. CDR3 loop: CASSLGSPLNTEAFF. The CDR3 coding sequence is TGTGCCAGCAGCTTAGGGTCACCCCTAAACACTGAAGCTTTCTTT.

The V call is TRBV15, the J call TRBJ2-7; 12 positions agree with TRBD2. Germline V gene data show CDR1 as LNHNV and CDR2 as YYDKDF (reference sequence). CDR3 length: 14 amino acids. V was clipped by 3 bases and J by 6 bases; unmatched bases: 3. CDR3 protein: CATSRLAGGSEQYF. CDR3 coding DNA: TGTGCCACCAGCAGGCTAGCGGGAGGGTCCGAGCAGTACTTC.

The chain joins TRBV10-3 to TRBJ2-1, with D possibly being TRBD1 (6 bases). In germline, CDR1 is ENHRY, CDR2 SYGVKD. Trimming took 5 bases from V and 1 from J, leaving 12 bases between them. This CDR3 comprises 15 residues. The CDR3 nucleotides read TGTGCCATCAGTCCCGGGACATCATCCTACAATGAGCAGTTCTTC. It codes for CAISPGTSSYNEQFF.

The chain combines TRBV9 with TRBJ2-5; D is unclear. The germline CDR1 and CDR2 sequences are SGDLS and YYNGEE. Trimming pared 4 bases from V and 1 base from J, leaving 8 bases between. CDR3 size: 13 residues. The DNA of the CDR3 is TGTGCCAGCAGCAAACTCCCCCAAGAGACCCAGTACTTC. Protein product: CASSKLPQETQYF.

This clone was detected a few times. V is TRBV27 and J is TRBJ1-1; maybe TRBD1 (5 bases). CDR1 and CDR2 from the germline V gene are MNHEY and SMNVEV (reference sequence). With 6 bases removed from V and 0 bases from J, the gap between germline ends came to 8 bases. The CDR3 has 13 amino acids. The DNA of the CDR3 is TGTGCCAGCAGCAGACAGTTGAACACTGAAGCTTTCTTT. Encoded protein: CASSRQLNTEAFF.

This clone appeared a few times. V usage is TRBV5-1 and J usage is TRBJ2-3; 11 bases map to TRBD1. The CDR3 is 15 residues long. CDR1 is SGHRS and CDR2 is YFSETQ in the germline V gene. Trimming took 4 bases from V and 5 from J; bases not matched to a gene: 6. This chain's CDR3 is CASSVTGTGGDTQYF. As DNA, the CDR3 is TGCGCCAGCAGCGTAACCGGGACAGGGGGAGATACGCAGTATTTT. Complete variable domain (other parts from reference TRBV5-1 and TRBJ2-3): KAGVTQTPRYLIKTRGQQVTLSCSPISGHRSVSWYQQTPGQGLQFLFEYFSETQRNKGNFPGRFSGRQFSNSRSEMNVSTLELGDSALYLCASSVTGTGGDTQYFGPGTRLTVL.

This clone was seen only once. The rearrangement joins TRBV18 to TRBJ2-7; 7 nucleotides align to TRBD2. The V gene end was trimmed by 6 bases and the J gene end by 0 bases; junction bases not matched to a gene: 2. This CDR3 has 13 residues. Germline assignment: CDR1 KGHSH and CDR2 LQKENI. CDR3 sequence: CASSLADSYEQYF. CDR3 sequence (DNA): TGTGCCAGCTCCCTAGCGGACTCCTACGAGCAGTACTTC.

This chain links TRBV7-9 with TRBJ2-3, with no clear D. The germline CDR1 and CDR2 sequences are SEHNR and FQNEAQ (reference sequence). V was pared by 5 bases and J by 4 bases, with 7 bases between. The CDR3 contains 12 residues. CDR3 sequence: CASSRLSDTQYF. Written as DNA, the CDR3 is TGTGCCAGCAGCCGACTGTCAGATACGCAGTATTTT. The full variable domain, with the rest looked up from reference TRBV7-9 and TRBJ2-3, is DTGVSQNPRHKITKRGQNVTFRCDPISEHNRLYWYRQTLGQGPEFLTYFQNEAQLEKSRLLSDRFSAERPKGSFSTLEIQRTEQGDSAMYLCASSRLSDTQYFGPGTRLTVL.

This clone has more than one count but fewer than ten. The chain has TRBV18 and TRBJ1-2; TRBD1 aligns across 7 bases. The CDR3 runs 12 residues. The V gene's germline CDR1 is KGHSH and CDR2 LQKENI. Unmatched junction bases numbered 3, after V lost 6 bases and J lost 5 bases. Written as DNA, the CDR3 is TGTGCCAGCTCCCGGGACAGTTATGGCTACACCTTC. This gives the protein CASSRDSYGYTF.

The chain combines TRBV30 with TRBJ1-5, with TRBD1 matching 7 bases. Trimming took 3 bases from V and 4 from J; bases not matched to a gene: 12. Per germline, CDR1 GTSNPN and CDR2 SVGIG (reference sequence). The length of the CDR3 is 16 residues. The CDR3 region is CAWSHRQGGWNQPQHF. CDR3 in DNA: TGTGCCTGGAGCCATCGACAGGGTGGATGGAATCAGCCCCAGCATTTT.

The V and J genes are TRBV28 and TRBJ2-3; TRBD2 aligns across 9 bases. V was pared by 10 bases and J by 13 bases, with 6 bases of the junction left unmatched. Germline CDR1 MDHEN, CDR2 SYDVKM. The CDR3 has 10 amino acids. As DNA, the CDR3 is TGTGCCACCCCTAGCGGGAAGAAGTATTTT. This sequence encodes CATPSGKKYF.

The chain uses TRBV13 and TRBJ2-2; D gene unclear. Germline CDR1 and CDR2: PRHDT and FYEKMQ (reference sequence). The CDR3 is made up of 12 amino acids. V lost 0 bases, J lost 10 bases, and 6 bases lay in between. CDR3 in amino acids: CASSLGLEELFF. The CDR3 DNA reads as TGTGCCAGCAGCTTAGGCCTAGAGGAGCTGTTTTTT.

The chain links TRBV2 to TRBJ2-7, with unresolved D. The germline V gene encodes CDR1 SNHLY and CDR2 FYNNEI. The CDR3 sequence is 11 residues long. Trimming cost V 4 bases and J 5 bases, with 6 bases left between them. The chain's CDR3 is CASSARNEQYF. DNA for the CDR3: TGTGCCAGCAGTGCTAGGAACGAGCAGTACTTC. Filled out from reference TRBV2 and TRBJ2-7, the complete variable domain reads EPEVTQTPSHQVTQMGQEVILRCVPISNHLYFYWYRQILGQKVEFLVSFYNNEISEKSEIFDDQFSVERPDGSNFTLKIRSTKLEDSAMYFCASSARNEQYFGPGTRLTVT.